The 8 T cell receptor beta chains below come from one sample, sequenced in a study of T cells in women clearing cervical HPV infection. Method: immunoSEQ multiplex PCR; TCRdb's copy keeps in-frame clones and lacks some. Its clone listing holds under 20,000 clones. What was sequenced was blood buffy coat. Receptors were obtained from a woman between 18 and 70 years old with a cervical HPV16 infection that either progressed to CIN3+ or cleared (not recorded which).

The part of the CDR3 DNA that was read is TGCGCCAGCAGCCAATTAGACAGGGTTCCTTCCACTAATGAAAAA. Translated: CASSQLDRVPSTNEK. The complete CDR3 sequence is CASSQLDRVPSTNEKLFF. The chain joins TRBV4-1 to TRBJ1-4, with TRBD1 matching 7 bases. The sequenced fragment ends 3 residues before the CDR3 boundary, so the rest is inferred from the germline J gene. J was trimmed by 2 bases and V by 2 bases; bases with no gene match: 11. The germline V gene has CDR1 MGHRA and CDR2 YSYEKL. This CDR3 contains 18 residues.

Regarding this clone: The read ends 3 residues shy of where the CDR3 ends; the end is completed using the germline J gene. This chain joins TRBV7-2 and TRBJ2-5; no reliable D call. CDR3 length equals 14 residues. Trimming removed 2 bases at V and 5 bases at J, with 12 bases between. Germline CDR1 reads SGHTA; CDR2 reads FQGNSA. CDR3 sequence reads: CASSLKVSGETQYF. The CDR3 bases that were read are TGTGCCAGCAGCTTAAAGGTATCAGGCGAGACC.

For this clone: Read sequence stops 3 residues before the CDR3 end, and the germline J gene provides the missing end. In the same sample, other DNA sequences code for this CDR3. The chain couples TRBV18 to TRBJ2-1; D might be TRBD1 (5 bases). With 6 bases removed from V and 8 bases from J, the gap between germline ends came to 20 bases. Germline-derived CDR1 and CDR2 are KGHSH and LQKENI. The CDR3 runs 15 residues. Partial CDR3 DNA: TGTGCCAGCTCCCCCCCTTTATCGCAGGGCGATGAG. It encodes CASSPPLSQGDE. The entire CDR3 sequence reads CASSPPLSQGDEQFF. The variable domain in full, completed from reference TRBV18 and TRBJ2-1, reads NAGVMQNPRHLVRRRGQEARLRCSPMKGHSHVYWYRQLPEEGLKFMVYLQKENIIDESGMPKERFSAEFPKEGPSILRIQQVVRGDSAAYFCASSPPLSQGDEQFFGPGTRLTVL.

With respect to this clone: With the read ending 3 residues before the CDR3 end, the germline J gene is used to fill in that end. The chain combines TRBV19 with TRBJ1-1; 11 bases match TRBD1. The CDR3 is made up of 15 amino acids. J gave up 5 bases and V 7 bases, and 9 bases lay outside the gene matches. The germline CDR1 and CDR2 sequences are LNHDA and SQIVND (reference sequence). The CDR3 sequence is CASIHTGTGGTEAFF. CDR3 bases read: TGTGCCAGTATCCACACCGGGACAGGGGGGACTGAA.

On this clone itself: Read coverage stops 3 residues before the CDR3 terminus; the germline J gene supplies the remainder. V is TRBV6-1 and J is TRBJ2-7; D not resolved. Germline V gene lookup returns CDR1 MNHNS and CDR2 SASEGT. V gave up 1 base and J gave up 4 bases, with 17 bases separating them. The CDR3 has 16 amino acids. CDR3 region: CASSEGVAGRGYEQYF. Incomplete CDR3 DNA: TGTGCCAGCAGTGAAGGAGTGGCAGGAAGAGGATACGAG.

As regards this clone: Sequencing ends 3 residues short of the CDR3 end; the germline J gene provides the rest. The rearrangement joins TRBV20-1 to TRBJ1-1; a weak D match, TRBD1 (6 bases). Germline V gene lookup returns CDR1 DFQATT and CDR2 SNEGSKA (reference sequence). This CDR3 contains 11 residues. The CDR3 reads CSAYRVPQAFF. The DNA read from the CDR3 is TGCAGTGCCTACAGGGTACCCCAA.

On this clone itself: The CDR3 goes on 3 residues after the read ends, and that part is filled in from the germline J gene. The chain is built from TRBV30 and TRBJ2-1; 9 nucleotides line up with TRBD2. The ends lost 3 bases at V and 8 bases at J; junction bases unmatched: 11. The CDR3 has 15 amino acids. CDR1 and CDR2 (germline): GTSNPN, SVGIG (reference sequence). CDR3 DNA, as far as it was read: TGTGCCTGGAGACACAGCGGGGGGCCTCGGGATGAG. Translated, it gives CAWRHSGGPRDE. The whole CDR3 protein is CAWRHSGGPRDEQFF.

As to this clone: Coverage ceases 3 residues before the CDR3 finishes, and the germline J gene fills in the end. V is TRBV20-1 and J is TRBJ1-2; possible D gene TRBD1, 5 bases. Trimming took 3 bases from V and 2 from J, leaving 13 bases between them. This CDR3 has 14 amino acids. Germline V gene sequence: CDR1 DFQATT, CDR2 SNEGSKA (reference sequence). This chain's CDR3 is CSASKDTLNYGYTF. The CDR3 bases that were read are TGCAGTGCTAGTAAGGACACCTTAAACTATGGC.